Sequencing of this T cell receptor beta chain was carried out in a study of blood T cells in healthy people across ages. This clonotype was seen more than once but under ten times. A second about 7 to 11 cycle PCR used barcoded and J-beta primers. TCRdb reanalysed the 5' RACE reads using MiXCR and keeps one entry per CDR3 protein. The sample consists of about 1.6 million distinct CDR3 sequences, 30% to 35% of them appearing once. CDR3 length equals 17 residues. Germline CDR1 MGHDK, CDR2 SYGVNS. V lost 4 bases to trimming and J lost 6 bases, with 24 bases between them. The chain employs TRBV25-1 and TRBJ1-2; tentative D call: TRBD1 (6 bases). This sequence was found in a woman in her twenties or thirties in good health. Sequencing was carried out using blood. This chain's CDR3 is CASSGPTGRAGRNGYTF. In nucleotides, the CDR3 is TGTGCCAGCAGTGGGCCTACAGGGCGCGCGGGTCGCAATGGCTACACCTTC.